The rows below give T cell receptor beta chains drawn from one sample of a study of shared clonotypes between healthy human individuals. TCRdb's copy holds only in-frame clones and misses some; the assay was immunoSEQ multiplex PCR. The sample has about 490,000 clones, roughly four fifths seen once. Sequencing was done on a sample of PBMCs. All receptors come from a woman aged 40 to 50 in good health. Some clones in this sample may be carry-over from other donors' samples. CDR3s include the opening cysteine and the closing phenylalanine or tryptophan. The D gene is left open where the match is weak. Size is omitted from some rows. Given values are once, few, many or a class for expanded clones.

TRBV28	-	TRBJ2-7	-	CASSPPSRNEQYF	TGTGCCAGCAGTCCCCCCTCAAGAAACGAGCAGTACTTC
TRBV9	-	TRBJ1-2	TRBD1	CASSVQGVTYGYTF	TGTGCCAGCAGCGTCCAGGGGGTTACCTATGGCTACACCTTC
TRBV20-1	-	TRBJ2-7	-	CSASGHEQYF	TGCAGTGCCAGCGGCCACGAGCAGTACTTC
TRBV7-6	-	TRBJ2-7	TRBD1	CASSRDSVTYEQYF	TGTGCCAGCAGCAGGGACAGCGTTACCTACGAGCAGTACTTC
TRBV2	-	TRBJ2-7	-	CASSVTAREQYF	TGTGCCAGCAGCGTAACAGCACGGGAGCAGTACTTC
TRBV11-2	-	TRBJ2-2	TRBD1	CASREGGYPDTGELFF	TGTGCCAGCAGGGAAGGGGGCTACCCCGACACCGGGGAGCTGTTTTTT
TRBV27	few	TRBJ2-7	TRBD1	CASSLTGDPYEQYF	TGTGCCAGCAGTCTGACAGGGGACCCCTACGAGCAGTACTTC
TRBV5-4	few	TRBJ2-7	-	CASSYRGGYEQYF	TGTGCCAGCAGCTACCGTGGAGGGTACGAGCAGTACTTC
TRBV6-1	few	TRBJ1-4	TRBD1	CASSLLTQGGEKLFF	TGTGCCAGCAGTTTACTAACGCAGGGGGGTGAAAAGCTGTTTTTT
TRBV18	once	TRBJ1-4	-	CASSPERDINEKLFF	TGTGCCAGCTCACCAGAAAGGGACATAAATGAAAAACTGTTTTTT
TRBV15	once	TRBJ2-5	TRBD2	CATSIRLAQETQYF	TGTGCCACCAGCATCAGACTAGCGCAAGAGACCCAGTACTTC
TRBV5-1	-	TRBJ2-5	-	CASSPGGGHETQYF	TGCGCCAGCAGCCCGGGTGGGGGGCATGAGACCCAGTACTTC
TRBV28	many	TRBJ1-1	-	CASFASVGGTEAFF	TGTGCCAGCTTTGCGTCGGTGGGGGGTACTGAAGCTTTCTTT
TRBV15	few	TRBJ2-2	TRBD1	CATSREPSDRGYTGELFF	TGTGCCACCAGCAGAGAGCCCTCCGACAGGGGGTACACCGGGGAGCTGTTTTTT
TRBV9	few	TRBJ1-3	-	CASSVAPGGNTIYF	TGTGCCAGCAGCGTAGCGCCAGGGGGAAACACCATATATTTT
TRBV9	few	TRBJ2-1	-	CASSVAGGIVNEQFF	TGTGCCAGCAGCGTAGCTGGTGGGATTGTAAATGAGCAGTTCTTC
TRBV6-6	-	TRBJ2-2	TRBD1	CASSSRDRGSSGELFF	TGTGCCAGCAGCAGCCGGGACAGGGGTTCGTCTGGGGAGCTGTTTTTT
TRBV27	-	TRBJ2-5	TRBD2	CASRLAGAETQYF	TGTGCCAGCAGATTAGCGGGAGCAGAGACCCAGTACTTC
TRBV6-4	many	TRBJ2-6	-	CASSEGSGANVLTF	TGTGCCAGCAGTGAGGGCTCTGGGGCCAACGTCCTGACTTTC
TRBV2	many	TRBJ2-7	-	CATTGGTFHSYEQYF	TGTGCCACCACCGGGGGTACCTTTCATTCCTACGAGCAGTACTTC
TRBV28	-	TRBJ2-2	-	CASSAGQANTGELFF	TGTGCCAGCAGTGCGGGACAAGCGAACACCGGGGAGCTGTTTTTT
TRBV18	-	TRBJ1-4	TRBD1	CASSQRQGATNEKLFF	TGTGCCAGCTCACAGAGACAGGGCGCAACTAATGAAAAACTGTTTTTT
TRBV10-3	-	TRBJ2-7	TRBD1	CAISSRDRVDEQYF	TGTGCCATCAGCAGCCGGGACAGGGTCGATGAGCAGTACTTC
TRBV7-2	-	TRBJ2-1	TRBD2	CASSLVRLAAHYNEQFF	TGTGCCAGCAGCTTAGTCCGACTAGCGGCACACTACAATGAGCAGTTCTTC
TRBV28	once	TRBJ1-5	-	CASSLDRRPQHF	TGTGCCAGCAGTTTAGACCGGAGGCCCCAGCATTTT
TRBV5-1	-	TRBJ2-3	-	CASSLVFAGGTDTQYF	TGCGCCAGCAGCTTGGTGTTCGCGGGTGGCACAGATACGCAGTATTTT
TRBV10-3	-	TRBJ2-7	-	CAISEPGDPSYEQYF	TGTGCCATCAGTGAGCCCGGGGACCCAAGTTACGAGCAGTACTTC
TRBV2	-	TRBJ2-3	-	CASGRRVGGVRTDTQYF	TGTGCCAGCGGACGTCGGGTCGGAGGCGTTCGCACAGATACGCAGTATTTT
TRBV30	-	TRBJ2-5	-	CAWGRSQETQYF	TGTGCCTGGGGGCGGAGTCAAGAGACCCAGTACTTC
TRBV18	once	TRBJ2-1	-	CASSPPSGRPNNEQFF	TGTGCCAGCTCACCACCGTCCGGGAGACCCAACAATGAGCAGTTCTTC
TRBV25-1	few	TRBJ2-5	-	CASSEWGGAVETQYF	TGTGCCAGCAGTGAATGGGGGGGCGCGGTCGAGACCCAGTACTTC
TRBV27	-	TRBJ2-1	TRBD2	CASTASGRLSSYNEQFF	TGTGCCAGCACGGCTAGCGGGAGACTATCCTCCTACAATGAGCAGTTCTTC
TRBV2	few	TRBJ2-1	TRBD2	CASILELAGSEQFF	TGTGCCAGCATCCTCGAACTAGCGGGAAGTGAGCAGTTCTTC
TRBV28	-	TRBJ2-3	TRBD2	CASSQAGPSRADTQYF	TGTGCCAGCAGTCAAGCGGGACCTTCGAGGGCAGATACGCAGTATTTT
TRBV5-4	-	TRBJ2-3	-	CASSFYFWGNYTDTQYF	TGTGCCAGCAGCTTTTATTTCTGGGGAAACTACACAGATACGCAGTATTTT
TRBV9	-	TRBJ2-4	-	CASSVVPRGLAKNIQYF	TGTGCCAGCAGCGTAGTGCCCCGCGGCCTAGCCAAAAACATTCAGTACTTC
TRBV18	-	TRBJ2-5	TRBD1	CASSSGQGGETQYF	TGTGCCAGCTCAAGCGGACAGGGGGGAGAGACCCAGTACTTC
TRBV6-1	-	TRBJ1-5	TRBD1	CASSGGQGAQRPNQPQHF	TGTGCCAGCAGTGGGGGACAGGGGGCTCAAAGGCCAAATCAGCCCCAGCATTTT
TRBV28	-	TRBJ1-2	TRBD1	CASSLGQGYGYTF	TGTGCCAGCAGTCTGGGACAGGGATATGGCTACACCTTC